The 32 T cell receptor beta chains below come from one sample, sequenced in a study of blood T cell repertoires in COVID-19. Measured with immunoSEQ multiplex PCR; TCRdb has only the in-frame clones, and not every one. The sample records 200,000 to 250,000 clones, approximately 80% being singletons. Sequenced material: peripheral blood. The receptors were gathered from a woman in her fifties or sixties with acute or convalescent COVID-19.

Of note for this clone: Other DNA variants within this sample encode the same CDR3. The gene calls are TRBV4-3 and TRBJ1-6; the match to TRBD1 covers 7 bases. From germline, CDR1 is LGHNA and CDR2 YSLEER. The CDR3 runs 15 residues. The trim removed 1 base at V and 9 bases at J, leaving 6 bases unmatched. The CDR3 region has the DNA TGCGCCAGCAGCCAAGGACAGGGCGGAAGTTCACCCCTCCACTTT. As protein: CASSQGQGGSSPLHF.

This clone was seen many times. V and J are TRBV4-1 and TRBJ2-5, with 10 bases aligning to TRBD2. The V segment lost 0 bases and the J segment 4 bases; nucleotides outside the gene matches: 14. CDR1 and CDR2 from the germline V gene are MGHRA and YSYEKL. CDR3 length: 19 amino acids. CDR3 loop: CASSQDGLGLAGAGETQYF. The CDR3, as DNA: TGCGCCAGCAGCCAAGATGGCCTCGGCCTAGCGGGAGCTGGAGAGACCCAGTACTTC.

V usage is TRBV28 and J usage is TRBJ2-4, with D perhaps TRBD1 (6 bases). The CDR3 has 14 amino acids. V was pared by 3 bases and J by 1 base, with 7 bases between. Germline-derived CDR1 and CDR2 are MDHEN and SYDVKM. CDR3 loop: CASSLTGAKNIQYF. The CDR3 DNA reads as TGTGCCAGCAGTTTGACAGGTGCCAAAAACATTCAGTACTTC.

The chain uses TRBV10-1 and TRBJ2-1, with TRBD2 identical over 10 bases. The V gene end was trimmed by 8 bases and the J gene end by 8 bases; junction bases not matched to a gene: 9. Germline V gene sequence: CDR1 WNHNN, CDR2 SYGVQD (reference sequence). The CDR3 spans 14 residues. The CDR3 DNA reads TGCGCCAGCGCAGCGGGGGGGGATCGGGATGAGCAGTTCTTC. Translation: CASAAGGDRDEQFF.

The chain combines TRBV6-5 with TRBJ1-2, with D maybe TRBD1 (5 bases). The germline V gene has CDR1 MNHEY and CDR2 SVGAGI. Between the trimmed V and J ends, which lost 6 bases and 9 bases, there was a span of 20 bases. This CDR3 has 14 amino acids. The CDR3 DNA follows: TGTGCCAGCAGCCAGCTAGATTTTTGGGGCAGCTACACCTTC. Translated, it gives CASSQLDFWGSYTF.

The chain has TRBV27 and TRBJ2-7, with D possibly matching TRBD1 (6 bases). Deletions cut 2 bases from V and 0 bases from J, with 11 bases between. Germline V gene lookup returns CDR1 MNHEY and CDR2 SMNVEV (reference sequence). This CDR3 has 15 residues. CDR3 in DNA: TGTGCCAGCAGTTTAGTCTCAGGGGCCTCCTACGAGCAGTACTTC. It yields the protein CASSLVSGASYEQYF.

The chain couples TRBV9 to TRBJ1-1, with 7 positions matching TRBD1. The ends lost 7 bases at V and 9 bases at J; junction bases unmatched: 15. CDR1 and CDR2 (germline): SGDLS, YYNGEE. CDR3 size: 14 residues. The CDR3 sequence: CASGSIGTEKQAFF. In DNA form, the CDR3 reads TGTGCCAGCGGTTCTATCGGGACAGAAAAACAAGCTTTCTTT. The full variable domain, rest sourced from reference TRBV9 and TRBJ1-1, is DSGVTQTPKHLITATGQRVTLRCSPRSGDLSVYWYQQSLDQGLQFLIQYYNGEERAKGNILERFSAQQFPDLHSELNLSSLELGDSALYFCASGSIGTEKQAFFGQGTRLTVV.

This chain joins TRBV7-2 and TRBJ1-5, with TRBD1 as a possible D gene (5 bases). Germline V gene lookup returns CDR1 SGHTA and CDR2 FQGNSA. Trimming cost V 6 bases and J 2 bases, with 5 bases left between them. The CDR3 is 12 amino acids. In nucleotides, the CDR3 is TGTGCCAGCAGACAGGGCAATCAGCCCCAGCATTTT. This translates into CASRQGNQPQHF. Full variable domain (remainder filled in from reference TRBV7-2 and TRBJ1-5): GAGVSQSPSNKVTEKGKDVELRCDPISGHTALYWYRQSLGQGLEFLIYFQGNSAPDKSGLPSDRFSAERTGGSVSTLTIQRTQQEDSAVYLCASRQGNQPQHFGDGTRLSIL.

There are a few counts of this clone. This rearrangement joins TRBV2 to TRBJ2-7; the D gene is possibly TRBD1 (6 bases). CDR1 is SNHLY and CDR2 is FYNNEI in the germline V gene. The V gene lost 7 bases and the J gene lost 3 bases, with 13 bases spanning the gap. This CDR3 spans 13 amino acids. DNA for the CDR3: TGTGCCAGCAACGGACAGAGACGCTACGAGCAGTACTTC. Translation gives CASNGQRRYEQYF.

The V call is TRBV6-5, the J call TRBJ2-2; D is uncertain. CDR3 length: 13 amino acids. CDR1 and CDR2 (germline): MNHEY, SVGAGI. V shed 5 bases and J shed 1 base, with 5 bases lying between them. The CDR3 reads CASSPQNTGELFF. DNA of the CDR3: TGTGCCAGCAGTCCACAGAACACCGGGGAGCTGTTTTTT.

The chain carries TRBV28 and TRBJ1-6, with D possibly TRBD1 on 6 matching bases. Germline CDR1 MDHEN, CDR2 SYDVKM. With 11 bases removed from V and 10 bases from J, the gap between germline ends came to 15 bases. The CDR3 runs 12 residues. The CDR3 sequence: CASNRVGSPLHF. The CDR3 coding sequence is TGTGCCTCAAACAGGGTAGGCTCACCCCTCCACTTT.

This CDR3 reads CASSQVGTGTHGYTF. CDR3 bases: TGTGCCAGCAGCCAAGTAGGGACAGGGACTCATGGCTACACCTTC. The chain carries TRBV14 and TRBJ1-2; 9 nucleotides agree with TRBD1. This CDR3 is built from 15 residues. V was clipped by 1 base and J by 6 bases; unmatched bases: 6. Looked up from germline, CDR1 is SGHDN and CDR2 is FVKESK. The full variable domain, its missing parts supplied by reference TRBV14 and TRBJ1-2, is EAGVTQFPSHSVIEKGQTVTLRCDPISGHDNLYWYRRVMGKEIKFLLHFVKESKQDESGMPNNRFLAERTGGTYSTLKVQPAELEDSGVYFCASSQVGTGTHGYTFGSGTRLTVV.

This clone was detected only once. V usage is TRBV3-1 (or the pseudogene TRBV3-2) and J usage is TRBJ2-3; D perhaps matches TRBD1 (5 bases). Germline V gene sequence: CDR1 LGHDT, CDR2 YNNKEL (reference sequence). There are 14 residues in the CDR3. Trimming took off 2 bases at V and 8 bases at J, with 14 bases between the two ends. The CDR3 coding sequence is TGTGCCAGCAGCCAACCGATCAGGGAAAGTACGCAGTATTTT. Protein sequence: CASSQPIRESTQYF.

The chain joins TRBV27 to TRBJ1-5; weak D call: TRBD1 (5 bases). V lost 2 bases and J 0 bases, leaving 29 bases between the germline ends. The CDR3 is 22 residues long. Germline V gene sequence: CDR1 MNHEY, CDR2 SMNVEV (reference sequence). DNA of the CDR3: TGTGCCAGCAGTTTAAAAACCCATCCCGTTACTGGAGGGAGGGGTAGCAATCAGCCCCAGCATTTT. Translation gives CASSLKTHPVTGGRGSNQPQHF.

The chain carries TRBV7-2 and TRBJ2-7, with 13 bases lining up with TRBD2. This CDR3 contains 13 residues. Germline lookup yields CDR1 SGHTA and CDR2 FQGNSA. V trimming: 4 bases; J trimming: 12 bases; junction bases outside the gene matches: 6. CDR3: CASSSRTSGRWYF. CDR3 in DNA: TGTGCCAGCAGCTCCCGGACTAGCGGGAGATGGTACTTC.

The V gene is TRBV6-5, the J gene TRBJ2-1; 10 bases match TRBD2. Germline trimming cut 6 bases from V and 5 bases from J; bases unmatched to any gene: 4. The CDR3 runs 14 residues. The germline CDR1 and CDR2 sequences are MNHEY and SVGAGI. CDR3 region: CASRRAGGDNEQFF. The CDR3, as DNA: TGTGCCAGCAGAAGAGCGGGGGGGGACAATGAGCAGTTCTTC.

The genes are TRBV21-1 and TRBJ2-7; the D segment call TRBD2 is taken from the table without a DNA check. TRBV21-1 is a pseudogene locus. This CDR3 has 15 amino acids. The DNA of the CDR3 is TGTGCCAGCAGCCCTTCCCCGGAGATTAAGTACGAGCAGTACTTC. Translating gives CASSPSPEIKYEQYF.

The chain couples TRBV18 to TRBJ2-3; possibly TRBD2 for D (5 bases). Germline CDR1 KGHSH, CDR2 LQKENI. Trimming left V 0 bases short and J 0 bases short, with 10 bases between. There are 16 residues in the CDR3. The CDR3, as DNA: TGTGCCAGCTCACCACCAATAGGACTGAGCACAGATACGCAGTATTTT. It encodes CASSPPIGLSTDTQYF.

The J gene is TRBJ1-5, the V gene TRBV20-1; 11 bases are a match to TRBD1. The CDR3 totals 15 residues. V shed 3 bases, J shed 5 bases, and the junction held 6 bases outside the gene matches. Per the germline V gene, CDR1 is DFQATT and CDR2 is SNEGSKA (reference sequence). CDR3: CSASERTGGHQPQHF. CDR3 nucleotide sequence: TGCAGTGCTAGTGAACGGACAGGGGGCCATCAGCCCCAGCATTTT.

The chain uses TRBV7-2 and TRBJ1-6; D gene ambiguous. CDR1 is SGHTA and CDR2 is FQGNSA in the germline V gene. This CDR3 is built from 14 residues. The ends were cut back, 0 bases at V and 7 bases at J, with 7 bases in the middle. CDR3 region: CASSLAGWNSPLHF. The CDR3 DNA is TGTGCCAGCAGCTTAGCCGGGTGGAATTCACCCCTCCACTTT. Looking up the rest from reference TRBV7-2 and TRBJ1-6 gives the full variable domain: GAGVSQSPSNKVTEKGKDVELRCDPISGHTALYWYRQSLGQGLEFLIYFQGNSAPDKSGLPSDRFSAERTGGSVSTLTIQRTQQEDSAVYLCASSLAGWNSPLHFGNGTRLTVT.

The genes are TRBV5-4 and TRBJ2-2; 7 bases align to TRBD1. The CDR3 has 15 residues. Germline CDR1 reads SGHNT; CDR2 reads YYREEE (reference sequence). V lost 3 bases to trimming and J lost 0 bases; unmatched junction nucleotides: 2. Written as DNA, the CDR3 is TGTGCCAGCAGCTGGGGACAGACGAACACCGGGGAGCTGTTTTTT. It translates to CASSWGQTNTGELFF.

The J gene is TRBJ2-1, the V gene TRBV5-1, with TRBD2 matching over 8 bases. CDR1 SGHRS and CDR2 YFSETQ come from the germline V gene. The junction had 2 bases not matched to a gene; V was cut back by 2 bases and J by 4 bases. The CDR3 sequence is 14 residues long. The CDR3 reads CASSLTSGYNEQFF. In DNA form, the CDR3 reads TGCGCCAGCAGCTTAACTAGCGGATACAATGAGCAGTTCTTC.

The chain employs TRBV7-8 and TRBJ2-7; 8 positions match TRBD1. The germline V gene has CDR1 SGHVS and CDR2 FQNEAQ. Trimming removed 1 base from V and 5 bases from J; junction bases left unmatched: 7. The CDR3 consists of 15 residues. CDR3 sequence: CASSLGRTGRDEQYF. The CDR3 coding sequence is TGTGCCAGCAGCTTAGGGAGGACAGGGCGAGACGAGCAGTACTTC.

This clone was observed a single time. J is TRBJ2-3 and V is TRBV7-9; TRBD2 agrees at 11 bases. V gave up 6 bases and J gave up 0 bases; unmatched junction bases: 2. Germline V gene lookup returns CDR1 SEHNR and CDR2 FQNEAQ (reference sequence). The CDR3 covers 15 residues. The CDR3 loop is CASRTSGASTDTQYF. Written as DNA, the CDR3 is TGTGCCAGCAGGACTAGCGGGGCTAGCACAGATACGCAGTATTTT. The full variable domain, with the rest looked up from reference TRBV7-9 and TRBJ2-3, is DTGVSQNPRHKITKRGQNVTFRCDPISEHNRLYWYRQTLGQGPEFLTYFQNEAQLEKSRLLSDRFSAERPKGSFSTLEIQRTEQGDSAMYLCASRTSGASTDTQYFGPGTRLTVL.

The chain couples TRBV28 to TRBJ2-7; 7 bases are a match to TRBD1. The CDR3 runs to 14 residues. CDR1 MDHEN and CDR2 SYDVKM come from the germline V gene. J lost 3 bases, V lost 3 bases, and 5 bases had no gene match. The CDR3, as DNA: TGTGCCAGCAGTTTTGGCGCAGGGGGCTACGAGCAGTACTTC. Encoded protein: CASSFGAGGYEQYF.

The V gene is TRBV9, the J gene TRBJ2-1; 14 positions agree with TRBD2. V dropped 3 bases and J dropped 10; count of bases not matched to a gene: 6. The CDR3 is made up of 15 amino acids. CDR1 SGDLS and CDR2 YYNGEE come from the germline V gene. CDR3 residues: CASSARLAGGPEQFF. The CDR3 nucleotides are TGTGCCAGCAGCGCCAGACTAGCGGGGGGGCCGGAGCAGTTCTTC.

The count of this clone is one. The genes are TRBV28 and TRBJ1-2; unclear D gene. Germline V gives CDR1 MDHEN, CDR2 SYDVKM. Trimming cost V 8 bases and J 7 bases, with 11 bases left between them. This CDR3 comprises 11 residues. Here the CDR3 reads CASQSGSGYTF. The CDR3, as DNA: TGTGCCAGCCAGTCTGGGAGTGGCTACACCTTC.

The chain recombines TRBV15 with TRBJ1-5; 7 bases fit TRBD1. Looked up from germline, CDR1 is LNHNV and CDR2 is YYDKDF (reference sequence). The V gene end was trimmed by 0 bases and the J gene end by 4 bases; junction bases not matched to a gene: 0. This CDR3 region has 14 residues. CDR3 residues: CATSRDRGNQPQHF. In DNA form, the CDR3 reads TGTGCCACCAGCAGAGACAGGGGGAATCAGCCCCAGCATTTT.

This clone appeared a single time. This sequence joins TRBV12-3 or TRBV12-4 and TRBJ1-1; D unclear. The V end lost 7 bases, the J end lost 7 bases, and 13 bases lay between the germline ends. The CDR3 is 12 residues long. The CDR3 sequence: CASNKGTGEAFF. The CDR3 nucleotides read TGTGCCAGCAATAAAGGAACGGGTGAAGCTTTCTTT.

V is TRBV28 and J is TRBJ1-5, with D unclear. Trimming removed 6 bases from V and 0 bases from J, with 18 bases in between. The V gene's germline CDR1 is MDHEN and CDR2 SYDVKM. The CDR3 has 17 amino acids. The CDR3 bases are TGTGCCAGCAGCTCGCAAGGAGTTGATTTTAGCAATCAGCCCCAGCATTTT. Translated: CASSSQGVDFSNQPQHF.

This chain connects TRBV7-2 to TRBJ1-1; perhaps TRBD1 as D (5 bases). CDR1 and CDR2 from the germline V gene are SGHTA and FQGNSA. The CDR3 contains 19 residues. The V end was cut by 5 bases, the J end by 1 base, with 26 bases between. The CDR3 bases are TGTGCCAGCAGCCCCCCCGAAAACAGGATAAGGTATTGGAACACTGAAGCTTTCTTT. It encodes CASSPPENRIRYWNTEAFF.

This chain connects TRBV2 to TRBJ2-2; D gene uncertain. The germline gives CDR1 SNHLY, CDR2 FYNNEI. V shed 5 bases and J shed 6 bases, with 10 bases lying between them. This CDR3 is built from 13 residues. The CDR3 is CASSLGEAGELFF. The CDR3 DNA reads TGTGCCAGCAGTCTAGGAGAGGCCGGGGAGCTGTTTTTT.